A selection of T cell receptor beta chains follows, all from one sample in a study of T cells in Graves' hyperthyroidism and ophthalmopathy. TCRdb recomputed calls from the multiplex PCR reads with MiXCR, one row per CDR3 protein. In the table there are approximately 500,000 distinct CDR3 sequences, more than 45% of which are singletons. The specimen sequenced was peripheral blood or thyroid tissue (not recorded which). These receptors all stem from a woman under 30 with Graves' hyperthyroidism. The CDR3 runs from the conserved cysteine through the conserved F or W. Fields, in order: clone size, J gene, V gene, D gene, CDR3 protein, CDR3 DNA. The D gene is left open where the match is weak. Only some rows state a clone size, as once, few, many or a class for expanded clones.

- TRBJ2-1 TRBV2 - CASSQGSSGNEQFF TGTGCCAGCAGTCAAGGGTCGAGCGGCAATGAGCAGTTCTTC
many TRBJ1-5 TRBV10-3 - CAISGDISNQPQHF TGTGCCATCAGTGGGGACATTAGCAATCAGCCCCAGCATTTT
- TRBJ1-1 TRBV29-1 - CSAVGGYTTEAFF TGCAGCGCGGTGGGGGGTTATACCACTGAAGCTTTCTTT
few TRBJ2-5 TRBV7-7 TRBD2 CASSSSLAGETQYF TGTGCCAGCAGCTCGTCGCTAGCGGGAGAGACCCAGTACTTC
- TRBJ1-2 TRBV9 - CASSVENYGYTF TGTGCCAGCAGCGTAGAGAACTATGGCTACACCTTC
many TRBJ2-6 TRBV24-1 - CATSDSLPGRSGANVLTF TGTGCCACCAGTGATTCTCTACCCGGGCGCTCTGGGGCCAACGTCCTGACTTTC
- TRBJ1-6 TRBV20-1 - CSAGGAGRYAPLHF TGCAGTGCTGGTGGGGCAGGACGTTACGCTCCCCTCCACTTT
many TRBJ2-5 TRBV5-4 - CASSSLTGMRETQYF TGTGCCAGCAGCTCCCTTACAGGGATGCGGGAGACCCAGTACTTC
many TRBJ1-2 TRBV6-5 - CASSYGEIYGYTF TGTGCCAGCAGTTACGGCGAAATATATGGCTACACCTTC
many TRBJ1-2 TRBV7-8 TRBD1 CASTLLQYGTGLHGYTF TGTGCCAGCACCCTCCTCCAATACGGGACAGGGCTCCATGGCTACACCTTC
- TRBJ2-1 TRBV20-1 - CSARSDGYNEQFF TGCAGTGCTAGATCGGACGGGTACAATGAGCAGTTCTTC
few TRBJ1-3 TRBV7-9 - CASSLGWENTIYF TGTGCCAGCAGCTTAGGCTGGGAGAACACCATATATTTT
- TRBJ1-2 TRBV5-1 - CASSLGYTF TGCGCCAGCAGCCTGGGGTACACCTTC
many TRBJ2-7 TRBV4-1 - CASSQRGTLYEQYF TGCGCCAGCAGCCAACGGGGGACACTCTACGAGCAGTACTTC
- TRBJ2-1 TRBV7-9 - CASTILDYNEQFF TGTGCCAGCACCATCCTGGACTACAATGAGCAGTTCTTC
many TRBJ1-5 TRBV7-9 TRBD1 CASSFGTGNNQPQHF TGTGCCAGCAGCTTTGGGACAGGCAACAATCAGCCCCAGCATTTT
once TRBJ1-2 TRBV10-3 - CAISEGSHYGYTF TGTGCCATCAGTGAGGGAAGTCACTATGGCTACACCTTC
- TRBJ2-7 TRBV20-1 - CSATGTDLSYEQYF TGCAGTGCTACCGGGACCGACCTCTCCTACGAGCAGTACTTC
many TRBJ1-1 TRBV19 - CASSVQLGNTEAFF TGTGCCAGTAGTGTACAACTGGGGAACACTGAAGCTTTCTTT
- TRBJ1-2 TRBV2 - CASSSLGPNSGNTF TGTGCCAGCAGTTCCCTCGGGCCGAACTCTGGAAACACCTTC
- TRBJ1-5 TRBV19 TRBD1 CASSPEWTGGNQPQHF TGTGCCAGTAGTCCGGAATGGACAGGGGGCAATCAGCCCCAGCATTTT
many TRBJ2-6 TRBV19 TRBD1 CASSITGTGSSGANVLTF TGTGCCAGTAGTATTACTGGGACAGGATCTTCCGGGGCCAACGTCCTGACTTTC
- TRBJ1-4 TRBV6-6 TRBD1 CASTHGTGANEKLFF TGTGCCAGCACCCATGGGACAGGGGCTAATGAAAAACTGTTTTTT
many TRBJ1-1 TRBV7-9 TRBD1 CASSAWTGKNTEAFF TGTGCCAGCAGCGCATGGACAGGGAAGAACACTGAAGCTTTCTTT
many TRBJ2-2 TRBV5-4 TRBD2 CASSWTSGSAGELFF TGTGCCAGCAGTTGGACTAGCGGGAGTGCCGGGGAGCTGTTTTTT
many TRBJ1-2 TRBV2 TRBD1 CASSEGEWTGEGYTF TGTGCCAGCAGTGAAGGAGAATGGACAGGGGAGGGCTACACCTTC
- TRBJ1-5 TRBV4-2 TRBD1 CASSQDETGAFNSNQPQHF TGTGCCAGCAGCCAAGATGAGACAGGGGCGTTCAATAGCAATCAGCCCCAGCATTTT
many TRBJ2-5 TRBV20-1 - CSARAPNRYQETQYF TGCAGTGCTAGAGCCCCGAACAGATACCAAGAGACCCAGTACTTC
- TRBJ2-5 TRBV4-2 TRBD2 CASSLLATSGTQYF TGTGCCAGCAGCCTACTAGCGACTAGCGGGACCCAGTACTTC
many TRBJ2-7 TRBV19 - CASGRLGYEQYF TGTGCCAGTGGACGCTTGGGATACGAGCAGTACTTC
- TRBJ2-3 TRBV7-7 - CASSLSRALTDTQYF TGTGCTAGCAGCCTCTCCCGGGCCCTCACAGATACGCAGTATTTT
- TRBJ1-6 TRBV7-4 - CASSSHSGQSNQPLHF TGTGCCAGCAGCTCACATTCGGGACAAAGCAATCAGCCCCTCCACTTT
many TRBJ2-7 TRBV7-8 TRBD2 CASSLKRLAGSYEQYF TGTGCCAGCAGCTTAAAAAGACTAGCGGGTTCCTACGAGCAGTACTTC
many TRBJ1-4 TRBV24-1 - CATSDGAIGGEKLFF TGTGCCACCAGTGACGGGGCGATAGGTGGCGAAAAACTGTTTTTT
many TRBJ2-7 TRBV2 - CASSNRESYEQYF TGTGCCAGCAGTAACAGGGAGAGCTACGAGCAGTACTTC
- TRBJ2-7 TRBV6-2/TRBV6-3 - CASRKPGSLDEQYF TGTGCCAGCAGGAAGCCAGGCTCACTCGACGAGCAATACTTC
many TRBJ1-1 TRBV12-3/TRBV12-4 - CASSFVVGTEAFF TGTGCCAGCAGTTTTGTCGTGGGTACTGAAGCTTTCTTT
- TRBJ2-5 TRBV20-1 TRBD2 CSAAPGLAGVETQYF TGCAGTGCAGCCCCTGGGCTAGCGGGAGTGGAGACCCAGTACTTC
- TRBJ2-3 TRBV7-3 - CASSSFRATKGDTQYF TGTGCCAGCAGCTCCTTCCGGGCCACGAAGGGCGATACGCAGTATTTT
many TRBJ1-2 TRBV4-1 TRBD1 CASSQLDRDYGYTF TGCGCCAGCAGCCAACTGGACAGGGACTATGGCTACACCTTC